Listed below are T cell receptor beta chains from one sample, sequenced in a study of T cells after yellow fever vaccination. One entry per CDR3 protein results from TCRdb running MiXCR on the 5' RACE reads. The sample has 300,000 to 350,000 distinct CDR3 sequences, roughly 4.3% seen once; the top ten hold approximately 20%. Sequenced here: PBMCs, sampled 15 days after the yellow fever booster vaccination. The source of these receptors is a man aged 18-30 years who received the YFV17D yellow fever vaccine. Each CDR3 is given with its conserved first and last residue. Each record gives: CDR3 protein, V gene, D gene, clone size, J gene. A D gene is named only where the DNA matches it firmly. The size of a clone is reported for some rows only, either as once, few or many, or as a class for expanded clones.

CDR3aa: CAIGTSGYEQYF
v_gene: TRBV12-3/TRBV12-4
d_gene: TRBD2
abundance: many
j_gene: TRBJ2-7

CDR3aa: CSARDHAQGYGEQYF
v_gene: TRBV20-1
d_gene: -
abundance: many
j_gene: TRBJ2-7

CDR3aa: CASSRTTQETQYF
v_gene: TRBV7-2
d_gene: -
abundance: few
j_gene: TRBJ2-5

CDR3aa: CSVEWVLGAQYF
v_gene: TRBV29-1
d_gene: -
abundance: -
j_gene: TRBJ2-5

CDR3aa: CASSLTGQGGQPQHF
v_gene: TRBV7-2
d_gene: -
abundance: -
j_gene: TRBJ1-5

CDR3aa: CASSHSGTGSPLHF
v_gene: TRBV4-3
d_gene: TRBD1
abundance: -
j_gene: TRBJ1-6

CDR3aa: CASSFSAGEETQYF
v_gene: TRBV7-6
d_gene: -
abundance: many
j_gene: TRBJ2-5

CDR3aa: CASRLGDRGIDTEAFF
v_gene: TRBV5-4
d_gene: TRBD1
abundance: -
j_gene: TRBJ1-1

CDR3aa: CSARTGGQIHF
v_gene: TRBV20-1
d_gene: TRBD1
abundance: many
j_gene: TRBJ1-6

CDR3aa: CASSYPGQGEWEQYF
v_gene: TRBV6-5
d_gene: TRBD1
abundance: -
j_gene: TRBJ2-7

CDR3aa: CASSLRARRTEAFF
v_gene: TRBV5-1
d_gene: -
abundance: many
j_gene: TRBJ1-1

CDR3aa: CATAERAGVTEAFF
v_gene: TRBV24-1
d_gene: -
abundance: once
j_gene: TRBJ1-1

CDR3aa: CASSLVTGASQETQYF
v_gene: TRBV7-2
d_gene: TRBD1
abundance: few
j_gene: TRBJ2-5

CDR3aa: CASSQPMGLVWSEAFF
v_gene: TRBV4-1
d_gene: -
abundance: -
j_gene: TRBJ1-1

CDR3aa: CASSPTRDVSYNEQFF
v_gene: TRBV2
d_gene: -
abundance: many
j_gene: TRBJ2-1

CDR3aa: CSARDLSGVAGRDTQYF
v_gene: TRBV20-1
d_gene: TRBD2
abundance: -
j_gene: TRBJ2-3

CDR3aa: CASSPPSGPEISFF
v_gene: TRBV18
d_gene: -
abundance: few
j_gene: TRBJ1-1

CDR3aa: CSAMNRMNTEAFF
v_gene: TRBV20-1
d_gene: -
abundance: -
j_gene: TRBJ1-1

CDR3aa: CASSGRITRNYGYTF
v_gene: TRBV2
d_gene: -
abundance: few
j_gene: TRBJ1-2

CDR3aa: CASTITSEQNTDTQYF
v_gene: TRBV5-6
d_gene: -
abundance: few
j_gene: TRBJ2-3

CDR3aa: CSATPLAAARDTQYF
v_gene: TRBV20-1
d_gene: TRBD2
abundance: -
j_gene: TRBJ2-3

CDR3aa: CASSPIGGLSYNEQFF
v_gene: TRBV3-1
d_gene: -
abundance: -
j_gene: TRBJ2-1

CDR3aa: CASKTDNTDTQYF
v_gene: TRBV6-5
d_gene: -
abundance: -
j_gene: TRBJ2-3

CDR3aa: CASSQEEGLASPLHF
v_gene: TRBV4-2
d_gene: -
abundance: few
j_gene: TRBJ1-6

CDR3aa: CASSRLAGPYNEQFF
v_gene: TRBV12-3/TRBV12-4
d_gene: TRBD2
abundance: -
j_gene: TRBJ2-1

CDR3aa: CASIRAGYNEQFF
v_gene: TRBV12-3/TRBV12-4
d_gene: -
abundance: -
j_gene: TRBJ2-1

CDR3aa: CASRPGLQSDTQYF
v_gene: TRBV7-2
d_gene: -
abundance: few
j_gene: TRBJ2-3

CDR3aa: CASSESGVRRSEQFF
v_gene: TRBV10-1
d_gene: -
abundance: many
j_gene: TRBJ2-1

CDR3aa: CASSPPSGVRDEQFF
v_gene: TRBV18
d_gene: TRBD2
abundance: many
j_gene: TRBJ2-1

CDR3aa: CSARDRAINWDQPQHF
v_gene: TRBV20-1
d_gene: -
abundance: -
j_gene: TRBJ1-5

CDR3aa: CASSFSVEQYF
v_gene: TRBV12-3/TRBV12-4
d_gene: -
abundance: few
j_gene: TRBJ2-7

CDR3aa: CASSQDTGGTDTQYF
v_gene: TRBV4-2
d_gene: -
abundance: few
j_gene: TRBJ2-3

CDR3aa: CSARDLTRPSTDTQYF
v_gene: TRBV20-1
d_gene: -
abundance: many
j_gene: TRBJ2-3

CDR3aa: CSASDSVHNSPLHF
v_gene: TRBV20-1
d_gene: -
abundance: few
j_gene: TRBJ1-6

CDR3aa: CASSLIRGSPMNTEAFF
v_gene: TRBV11-1
d_gene: -
abundance: -
j_gene: TRBJ1-1

CDR3aa: CASRPTSGAVDTQYF
v_gene: TRBV12-3/TRBV12-4
d_gene: TRBD2
abundance: many
j_gene: TRBJ2-3

CDR3aa: CSGGGGNYGYTF
v_gene: TRBV29-1
d_gene: -
abundance: -
j_gene: TRBJ1-2